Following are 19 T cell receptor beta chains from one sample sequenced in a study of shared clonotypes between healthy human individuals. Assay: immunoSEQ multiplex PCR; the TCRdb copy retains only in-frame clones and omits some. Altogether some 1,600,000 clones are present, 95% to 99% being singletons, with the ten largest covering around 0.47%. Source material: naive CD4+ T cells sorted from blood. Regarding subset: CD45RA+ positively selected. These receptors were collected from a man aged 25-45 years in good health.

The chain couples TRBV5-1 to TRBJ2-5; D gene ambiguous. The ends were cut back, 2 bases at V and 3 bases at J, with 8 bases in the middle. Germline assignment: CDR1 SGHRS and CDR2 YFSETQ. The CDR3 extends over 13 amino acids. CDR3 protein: CASSFDWEETQYF. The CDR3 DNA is TGCGCCAGCAGCTTCGATTGGGAAGAGACCCAGTACTTC. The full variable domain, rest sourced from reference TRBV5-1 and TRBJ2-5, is KAGVTQTPRYLIKTRGQQVTLSCSPISGHRSVSWYQQTPGQGLQFLFEYFSETQRNKGNFPGRFSGRQFSNSRSEMNVSTLELGDSALYLCASSFDWEETQYFGPGTRLLVL.

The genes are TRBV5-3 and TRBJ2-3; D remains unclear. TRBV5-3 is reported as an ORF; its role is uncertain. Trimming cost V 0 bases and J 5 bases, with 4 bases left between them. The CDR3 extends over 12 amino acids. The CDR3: CARSLAGDTQYF. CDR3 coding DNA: TGTGCCAGAAGCTTGGCAGGAGATACGCAGTATTTT.

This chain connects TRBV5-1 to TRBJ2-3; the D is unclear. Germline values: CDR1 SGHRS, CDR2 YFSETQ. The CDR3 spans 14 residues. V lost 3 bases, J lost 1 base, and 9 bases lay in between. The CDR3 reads CASSSTTGTDTQYF. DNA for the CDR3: TGCGCCAGCAGCTCTACTACTGGCACAGATACGCAGTATTTT.

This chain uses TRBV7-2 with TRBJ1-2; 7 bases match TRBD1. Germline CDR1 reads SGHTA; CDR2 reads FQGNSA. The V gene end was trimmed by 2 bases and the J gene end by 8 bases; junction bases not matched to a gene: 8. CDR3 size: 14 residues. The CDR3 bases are TGTGCCAGCAGCTTAAACAGTCAGGGGGAAGGCTACACCTTC. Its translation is CASSLNSQGEGYTF.

CDR3 coding DNA: TGCAGCGGCGGACAGGTAAATCAGCCCCAGCATTTT. Its translation: CSGGQVNQPQHF. The chain recombines TRBV29-1 with TRBJ1-5; 7 positions match TRBD1. The ends lost 7 bases at V and 4 bases at J; junction bases unmatched: 4. The CDR3 spans 12 residues. From germline, CDR1 is SQVTM and CDR2 ANQGSEA.

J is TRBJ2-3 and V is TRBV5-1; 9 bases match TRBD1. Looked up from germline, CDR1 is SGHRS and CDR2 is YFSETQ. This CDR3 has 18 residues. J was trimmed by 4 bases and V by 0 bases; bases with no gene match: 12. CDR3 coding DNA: TGCGCCAGCAGCTTGGTGGCCTTGACAGGGGGTAGGGCAGATACGCAGTATTTT. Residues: CASSLVALTGGRADTQYF.

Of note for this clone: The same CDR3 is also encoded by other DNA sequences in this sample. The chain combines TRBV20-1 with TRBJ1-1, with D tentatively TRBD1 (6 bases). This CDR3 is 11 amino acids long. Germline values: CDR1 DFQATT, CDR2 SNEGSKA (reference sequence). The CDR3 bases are TGCAGCGTACAGGGAAACACTGAAGCTTTCTTT. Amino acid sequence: CSVQGNTEAFF.

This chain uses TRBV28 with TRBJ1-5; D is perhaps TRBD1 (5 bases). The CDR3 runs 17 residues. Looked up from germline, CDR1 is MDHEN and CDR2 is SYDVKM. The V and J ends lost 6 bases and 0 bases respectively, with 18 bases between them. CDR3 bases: TGTGCCAGCAGCTCAACCGACAGATCCTATAGCAATCAGCCCCAGCATTTT. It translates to CASSSTDRSYSNQPQHF.

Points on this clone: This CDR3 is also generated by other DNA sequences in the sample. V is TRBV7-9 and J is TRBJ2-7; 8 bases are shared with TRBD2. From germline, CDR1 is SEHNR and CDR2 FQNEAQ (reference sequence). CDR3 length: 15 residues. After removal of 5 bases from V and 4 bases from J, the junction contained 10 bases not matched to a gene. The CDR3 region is CASSPRAGARYEQYF. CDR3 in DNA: TGTGCCAGCAGCCCGAGAGCGGGAGCGCGGTACGAGCAGTACTTC.

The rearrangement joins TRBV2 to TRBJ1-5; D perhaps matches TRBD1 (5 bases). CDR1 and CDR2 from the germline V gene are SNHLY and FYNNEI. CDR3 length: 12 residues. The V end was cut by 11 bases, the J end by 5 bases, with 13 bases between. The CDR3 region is CACRRGDQPQHF. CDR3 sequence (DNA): TGTGCCTGTCGTCGGGGGGATCAGCCCCAGCATTTT.

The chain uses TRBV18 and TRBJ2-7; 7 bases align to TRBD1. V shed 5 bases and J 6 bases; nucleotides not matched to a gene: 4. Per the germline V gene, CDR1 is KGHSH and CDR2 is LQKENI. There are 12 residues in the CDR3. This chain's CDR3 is CASSATGAEQYF. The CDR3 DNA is TGTGCCAGCTCAGCCACAGGGGCCGAGCAGTACTTC.

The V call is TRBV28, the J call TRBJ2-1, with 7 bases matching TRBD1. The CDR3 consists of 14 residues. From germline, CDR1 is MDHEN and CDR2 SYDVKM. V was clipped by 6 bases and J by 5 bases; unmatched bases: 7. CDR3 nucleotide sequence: TGTGCCAGCAGCCTCTGGGACAGAAACAATGAGCAGTTCTTC. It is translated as CASSLWDRNNEQFF.

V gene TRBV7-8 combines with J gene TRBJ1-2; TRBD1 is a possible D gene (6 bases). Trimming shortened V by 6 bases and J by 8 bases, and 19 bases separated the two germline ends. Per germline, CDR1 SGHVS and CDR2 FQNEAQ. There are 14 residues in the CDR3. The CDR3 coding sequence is TGTGCCAGCAGTTTGGGGCACAGGGTTGGCGGCTACACCTTC. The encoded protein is CASSLGHRVGGYTF.

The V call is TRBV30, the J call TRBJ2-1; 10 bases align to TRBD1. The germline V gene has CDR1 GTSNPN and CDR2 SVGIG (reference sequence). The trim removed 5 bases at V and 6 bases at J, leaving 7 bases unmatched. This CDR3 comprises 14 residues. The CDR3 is CAWGGDRGSNEQFF. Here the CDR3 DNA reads TGTGCCTGGGGTGGGGACAGGGGATCCAATGAGCAGTTCTTC. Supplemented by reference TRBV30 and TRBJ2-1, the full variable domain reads SQTIHQWPATLVQPVGSPLSLECTVEGTSNPNLYWYRQAAGRGLQLLFYSVGIGQISSEVPQNLSASRPQDRQFILSSKKLLLSDSGFYLCAWGGDRGSNEQFFGPGTRLTVL.

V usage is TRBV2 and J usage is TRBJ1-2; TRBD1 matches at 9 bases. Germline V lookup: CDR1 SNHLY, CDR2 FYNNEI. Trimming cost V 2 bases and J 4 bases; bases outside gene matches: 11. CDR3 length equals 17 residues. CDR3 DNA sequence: TGTGCCAGCAGTGAACCGGGACAGGGAGGGCCCGTCTATGGCTACACCTTC. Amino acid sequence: CASSEPGQGGPVYGYTF.

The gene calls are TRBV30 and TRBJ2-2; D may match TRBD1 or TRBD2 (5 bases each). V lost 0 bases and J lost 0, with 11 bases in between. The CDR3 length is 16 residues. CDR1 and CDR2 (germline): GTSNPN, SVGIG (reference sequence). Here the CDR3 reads CAWSVRRDANTGELFF. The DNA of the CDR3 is TGTGCCTGGAGTGTACGACGGGACGCGAACACCGGGGAGCTGTTTTTT.

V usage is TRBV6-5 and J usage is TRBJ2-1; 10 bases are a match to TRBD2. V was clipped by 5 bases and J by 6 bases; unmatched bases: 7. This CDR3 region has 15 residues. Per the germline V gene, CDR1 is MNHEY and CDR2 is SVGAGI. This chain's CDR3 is CASSPGGLATNEQFF. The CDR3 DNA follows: TGTGCCAGCAGTCCGGGGGGACTAGCGACCAATGAGCAGTTCTTC.

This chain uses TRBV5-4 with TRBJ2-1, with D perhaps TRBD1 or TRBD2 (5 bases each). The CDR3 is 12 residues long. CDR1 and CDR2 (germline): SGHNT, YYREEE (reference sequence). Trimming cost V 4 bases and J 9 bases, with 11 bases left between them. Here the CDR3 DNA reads TGTGCCAGCAGCCCCCGGGGCGGTGAGCAGTTCTTC. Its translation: CASSPRGGEQFF.

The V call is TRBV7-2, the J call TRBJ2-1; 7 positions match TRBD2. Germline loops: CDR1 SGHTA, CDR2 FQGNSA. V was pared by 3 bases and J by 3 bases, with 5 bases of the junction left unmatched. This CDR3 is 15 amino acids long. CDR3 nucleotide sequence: TGTGCCAGCAGCTTTTTCGGGGGGAGCTACAATGAGCAGTTCTTC. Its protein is CASSFFGGSYNEQFF.